Following are 27 T cell receptor beta chains from one sample sequenced in a study of blood T cell repertoires in COVID-19 (dated by TCRdb to 2019 to 2021). The library was made by the immunoSEQ multiplex PCR assay. TCRdb mirrors the immuneACCESS table, restricted to in-frame sequences. Some clones are absent from its copies; in checked studies, under half trace to an unresolved V gene, and the reason for the others is unknown. Present in this sample are some 190,000 clones, 81% of which were seen just once. In total, the top ten clones hold 9.5% to 12% of the sample. What was sequenced was peripheral blood. All receptors come from a woman in her thirties or forties with COVID-19, enrolled during active disease.

The chain links TRBV7-3 to TRBJ2-3; 8 nucleotides match TRBD2. Germline trimming cut 5 bases from V and 4 bases from J; bases unmatched to any gene: 11. This CDR3 spans 16 amino acids. Germline CDR1 SGHTA, CDR2 FQGTGA. The CDR3 region has the DNA TGTGCCAGCAGCCAACAAGCGGGAGCATTCCCAGATACGCAGTATTTT. Residues: CASSQQAGAFPDTQYF.

The chain is built from TRBV12-3 or TRBV12-4 and TRBJ1-2, with D unclear. The CDR3 is 12 residues long. V lost 5 bases to trimming and J lost 6 bases, with 10 bases between them. In DNA, the CDR3 is TGTGCCAGCAGTCTAAGGGAGAATGGCTACACCTTC. Its protein is CASSLRENGYTF.

A word on this clone: The junction does not match germline at one end; this may be a read error. V usage is TRBV7-7 and J usage is TRBJ2-5; maybe TRBD2 (6 bases). The CDR3 is 14 residues long. Germline assignment: CDR1 SSHAT and CDR2 FNYEAQ (reference sequence). CDR3 sequence reads: CASSLADTAETQYF. The DNA of the CDR3 is TGTGCTAGCAGCTTAGCGGACACCGCAGAGACCCAGTACTTC.

This clone was detected only a few times. This chain joins TRBV9 and TRBJ1-1; 7 bases line up with TRBD1. This CDR3 is built from 15 residues. Per germline, CDR1 SGDLS and CDR2 YYNGEE. V trimming: 4 bases; J trimming: 1 base; junction bases outside the gene matches: 7. CDR3 in DNA: TGTGCCAGCAGCCTGAGAGGGGGCTCGAACACTGAAGCTTTCTTT. Translated, it gives CASSLRGGSNTEAFF.

The genes are TRBV25-1 and TRBJ2-1; D is perhaps TRBD1 (6 bases). The V end lost 4 bases, the J end lost 4 bases, and 20 bases lay between the germline ends. CDR3 size: 17 residues. CDR1 MGHDK and CDR2 SYGVNS come from the germline V gene. DNA for the CDR3: TGTGCCAGCAGTGGAGTAACCGCGGACAGACAGTACAATGAGCAGTTCTTC. Amino acid sequence: CASSGVTADRQYNEQFF.

This clone was seen only once. The genes are TRBV28 and TRBJ2-3; D ambiguous. V was clipped by 6 bases and J by 10 bases, with 14 bases between them. Germline V lookup: CDR1 MDHEN, CDR2 SYDVKM. The CDR3 has 12 residues. CDR3 in amino acids: CASSTTVTSQYF. CDR3 sequence (DNA): TGTGCCAGCAGCACGACTGTTACGTCGCAGTATTTT.

CDR3 nucleotides: TGTGCCAGCAAAATAAGGGGCCCCAATCAGCCCCAGCATTTT. Translated, it gives CASKIRGPNQPQHF. The chain carries TRBV27 and TRBJ1-5; D may be TRBD1 (5 bases). The length of the CDR3 is 14 residues. V dropped 7 bases and J dropped 3 bases, with 13 bases sitting between them. Germline V CDR1 and CDR2: MNHEY, SMNVEV (reference sequence).

This chain uses TRBV23-1 with TRBJ1-4, with D maybe TRBD1 (6 bases). TRBV23-1 is an open reading frame, and its role is uncertain. The CDR3 runs to 13 residues. V shed 11 bases and J shed 8 bases, with 18 bases lying between them. The chain's CDR3 is CALPGTTEEKLFF. In DNA, the CDR3 is TGCGCCCTCCCGGGGACAACGGAGGAAAAACTGTTTTTT.

V gene TRBV27 combines with J gene TRBJ1-6, with D unresolved. Germline CDR1 is MNHEY and CDR2 is SMNVEV (reference sequence). This CDR3 contains 12 residues. The V end lost 5 bases, the J end lost 7 bases, and 6 bases lay between the germline ends. For the CDR3, the DNA is TGTGCCAGCAGTAGTCAGAATTCACCCCTCCACTTT. It translates to CASSSQNSPLHF.

The V gene is TRBV2, the J gene TRBJ2-3, with 9 bases identical to TRBD2. CDR1 and CDR2 (germline): SNHLY, FYNNEI. Trimming removed 6 bases from V and 5 bases from J; junction bases left unmatched: 9. The CDR3 runs to 15 residues. The CDR3 loop is CASSAGTSLGDTQYF. The CDR3 region has the DNA TGTGCCAGCAGCGCCGGGACTAGCTTGGGAGATACGCAGTATTTT. Using reference TRBV2 and TRBJ2-3 for the parts outside the CDR3, the full variable domain is EPEVTQTPSHQVTQMGQEVILRCVPISNHLYFYWYRQILGQKVEFLVSFYNNEISEKSEIFDDQFSVERPDGSNFTLKIRSTKLEDSAMYFCASSAGTSLGDTQYFGPGTRLTVL.

The gene calls are TRBV6-2 or TRBV6-3 and TRBJ2-5; D might be TRBD1 (5 bases). Germline V CDR1 and CDR2: MNHEY, SVGEGT. This CDR3 has 13 amino acids. V lost 5 bases, J lost 5 bases, and 12 bases lay in between. The CDR3, as DNA: TGTGCCAGCAGTAACTTGGGGCGGGAGACCCAGTACTTC. Protein: CASSNLGRETQYF.

This clone was detected only a few times. CDR3 in DNA: TGTGCCAGCAGCTCCGCGGCAGGGGGCAATTCACCCCTCCACTTT. Translation gives CASSSAAGGNSPLHF. This chain links TRBV3-1 (or the pseudogene TRBV3-2) with TRBJ1-6, with 8 bases matching TRBD1. In germline, CDR1 is LGHDT, CDR2 YNNKEL (reference sequence). The CDR3 has 15 amino acids. Losses at the gene ends were 5 bases for V and 7 bases for J; bases not matched to a gene: 7.

This clone was detected only a few times. The chain has TRBV9 and TRBJ2-1; 11 bases map to TRBD2. The junction had 5 bases not matched to a gene; V was cut back by 3 bases and J by 0 bases. The CDR3 has 17 residues. Germline CDR1 and CDR2: SGDLS and YYNGEE. The CDR3 DNA follows: TGTGCCAGCAGCGCTAGCGGGGGGATCACCTCCTACAATGAGCAGTTCTTC. Protein sequence: CASSASGGITSYNEQFF.

The chain is built from TRBV5-4 and TRBJ2-2; 7 positions match TRBD1. The ends lost 0 bases at V and 6 bases at J; junction bases unmatched: 5. The germline CDR1 and CDR2 sequences are SGHNT and YYREEE (reference sequence). The CDR3 is made up of 15 amino acids. The CDR3 is CASSLVQGGPGELFF. In DNA, the CDR3 is TGTGCCAGCAGCTTGGTACAAGGGGGCCCCGGGGAGCTGTTTTTT. Using reference TRBV5-4 and TRBJ2-2 for the parts outside the CDR3, the full variable domain is ETGVTQSPTHLIKTRGQQVTLRCSSQSGHNTVSWYQQALGQGPQFIFQYYREEENGRGNFPPRFSGLQFPNYSSELNVNALELDDSALYLCASSLVQGGPGELFFGEGSRLTVL.

V and J are TRBV5-1 and TRBJ2-1, with a weak D call TRBD2 (6 bases). The CDR3 sequence is 15 residues long. CDR1 is SGHRS and CDR2 is YFSETQ in the germline V gene. V was trimmed by 3 bases and J by 2 bases, leaving 12 bases between them. The chain's CDR3 is CASSYSSGTYNEQFF. CDR3 coding DNA: TGCGCCAGCAGCTACAGTAGCGGTACCTACAATGAGCAGTTCTTC.

This clone came up a few times. This chain links TRBV7-6 with TRBJ2-2, with 8 bases fitting TRBD2. The ends lost 5 bases at V and 2 bases at J; junction bases unmatched: 4. The CDR3 runs to 15 residues. Germline-derived CDR1 and CDR2 are SGHVS and FNYEAQ. The CDR3 DNA follows: TGTGCCAGCAGCCGGGGGGGTTTTAACACCGGGGAGCTGTTTTTT. Its translation is CASSRGGFNTGELFF.

This clone was detected only a few times. This chain joins TRBV4-1 and TRBJ2-7; D uncertain. The ends were cut back, 5 bases at V and 0 bases at J, with 5 bases in the middle. CDR3 length: 12 amino acids. Germline CDR1 is MGHRA and CDR2 is YSYEKL. The CDR3 nucleotides are TGCGCCAGCAGCGAGAACTCCTACGAGCAGTACTTC. Its protein product is CASSENSYEQYF.

The rearrangement joins TRBV5-6 to TRBJ2-2, with 7 bases that match TRBD2. Germline values: CDR1 SGHDT, CDR2 YYEEEE. The CDR3 loop spans 18 amino acids. V shed 1 base and J 5 bases; nucleotides not matched to a gene: 14. The CDR3: CASSLWGLADLGTGELFF. The CDR3 region has the DNA TGTGCCAGCAGCTTGTGGGGCCTAGCGGACCTAGGGACCGGGGAGCTGTTTTTT.

The chain combines TRBV19 with TRBJ1-2; 8 nucleotides align to TRBD1. The germline V gene has CDR1 LNHDA and CDR2 SQIVND (reference sequence). This CDR3 spans 13 amino acids. V was clipped by 4 bases and J by 7 bases; unmatched bases: 5. CDR3: CASSNQGALGYTF. The CDR3 DNA reads as TGTGCCAGTAGTAACCAGGGGGCTCTTGGCTACACCTTC.

The chain uses TRBV3-1 (or the pseudogene TRBV3-2) and TRBJ1-3, with a weak D call TRBD1 (5 bases). With 1 base removed from V and 2 bases from J, the gap between germline ends came to 12 bases. This CDR3 is built from 16 residues. Per germline, CDR1 LGHDT and CDR2 YNNKEL (reference sequence). The CDR3 spells CASSQVFSRAGNTIYF. The CDR3 nucleotides read TGTGCCAGCAGCCAAGTATTCTCCAGGGCTGGAAACACCATATATTTT.

This clone appeared a few times. The chain is built from TRBV7-2 and TRBJ1-1; the D gene is possibly TRBD1 (6 bases). Germline V CDR1 and CDR2: SGHTA, FQGNSA. V was cut by 7 bases and J by 1 base, with 16 bases left in between. This CDR3 region has 15 residues. CDR3 nucleotides: TGTGCCAGCATGACAGGAAGGGGGACGAACACTGAAGCTTTCTTT. Residues: CASMTGRGTNTEAFF.

In its sample, this clone was seen once. The chain uses TRBV7-3 and TRBJ1-2; D perhaps matches TRBD1 (5 bases). V was cut by 5 bases and J by 0 bases, with 19 bases left in between. Germline V CDR1 and CDR2: SGHTA, FQGTGA. CDR3 length: 17 residues. The CDR3 loop is CASSLLPGTRPNYGYTF. In DNA, the CDR3 is TGTGCCAGCAGCCTCCTACCAGGGACTCGGCCTAACTATGGCTACACCTTC.

The chain has TRBV27 and TRBJ2-1; no clear D gene. V was trimmed by 3 bases and J by 3 bases, leaving 6 bases between them. CDR1 and CDR2 from the germline V gene are MNHEY and SMNVEV (reference sequence). The CDR3 sequence is 13 residues long. The CDR3 loop reads CASSLGSYNEQFF. The DNA for the CDR3 is TGTGCCAGCAGTTTGGGCAGCTACAATGAGCAGTTCTTC.

The J gene is TRBJ2-1, the V gene TRBV9; 7 nucleotides line up with TRBD2. J gave up 7 bases and V 0 bases, and 13 bases lay outside the gene matches. The CDR3 is 17 amino acids. Germline CDR1 and CDR2: SGDLS and YYNGEE. The CDR3 DNA reads TGTGCCAGCAGCGTAGGAGGTGGGGGGGTGGTCGGGAATGAGCAGTTCTTC. Encoded protein: CASSVGGGGVVGNEQFF.

This rearrangement joins TRBV7-3 to TRBJ2-1; D is perhaps TRBD1 (6 bases). V was trimmed by 5 bases and J by 4 bases, leaving 9 bases between them. This CDR3 contains 13 residues. The germline V gene has CDR1 SGHTA and CDR2 FQGTGA. Here the CDR3 reads CASSVQGYNEQFF. CDR3 bases: TGTGCCAGCAGCGTACAGGGTTACAATGAGCAGTTCTTC. Combining the CDR3 with reference TRBV7-3 and TRBJ2-1 gives the whole variable domain GAGVSQTPSNKVTEKGKYVELRCDPISGHTALYWYRQSLGQGPEFLIYFQGTGAADDSGLPNDRFFAVRPEGSVSTLKIQRTERGDSAVYLCASSVQGYNEQFFGPGTRLTVL.

This clone was detected once. The V and J genes are TRBV19 and TRBJ2-2, with 11 nucleotides matching TRBD1. CDR1 and CDR2 (germline): LNHDA, SQIVND (reference sequence). V lost 4 bases and J lost 2; bases outside the gene matches: 3. The CDR3 sequence is 16 residues long. Here the CDR3 reads CASSKGQGANTGELFF. The CDR3 region has the DNA TGTGCCAGTAGTAAAGGACAGGGGGCTAACACCGGGGAGCTGTTTTTT.

The rearrangement uses TRBV18 and TRBJ2-3, with 12 bases lining up with TRBD2. The ends lost 4 bases at V and 0 bases at J; junction bases unmatched: 2. Germline V gives CDR1 KGHSH, CDR2 LQKENI. The CDR3 is 16 amino acids. The CDR3 region is CASSRTSGASTDTQYF. CDR3 DNA sequence: TGTGCCAGCTCACGGACTAGCGGGGCCAGCACAGATACGCAGTATTTT.